These 7 T cell receptor beta chains were all obtained from the same sample, sequenced in a study of T cells in Graves' hyperthyroidism and ophthalmopathy. TCR beta CDR3 region amplification was performed from RNA transcripts. RT-PCR in the first round (using the HTBI primer set) targeted the TCR CDR3. TCRdb fed the multiplex PCR reads into MiXCR, producing one record per CDR3 protein. The table lists about 340,000 distinct CDR3 sequences, approximately 22% of them singletons. Specimen: blood. All receptors derive from a woman in her fifties or sixties with Graves' hyperthyroidism.

V usage is TRBV7-3 and J usage is TRBJ2-1, with 8 bases aligning to TRBD2. Germline values: CDR1 SGHTA, CDR2 FQGTGA. The trim removed 2 bases at V and 0 bases at J, leaving 9 bases unmatched. The CDR3 consists of 18 residues. CDR3 protein: CASSLGFTSGSSYNEQFF. Written as DNA, the CDR3 is TGTGCCAGCAGCTTAGGCTTCACAAGCGGGAGCTCCTACAATGAGCAGTTCTTC.

The chain recombines TRBV28 with TRBJ1-5; weak D call: TRBD1 (5 bases). This CDR3 has 19 residues. The germline V gene has CDR1 MDHEN and CDR2 SYDVKM. Trimming stripped 4 bases from V and 0 bases from J, with 22 bases between. The CDR3 is CASSSPRGTRRNSNQPQHF. CDR3 in DNA: TGTGCCAGCAGTTCCCCTAGAGGGACCCGGAGAAATAGCAATCAGCCCCAGCATTTT.

This clonotype was detected ten times or more. V and J are TRBV7-3 and TRBJ1-1, with 10 bases lining up with TRBD1. V gave up 7 bases and J gave up 0 bases; unmatched junction bases: 14. Germline CDR1 and CDR2: SGHTA and FQGTGA. CDR3 length equals 18 residues. The DNA for the CDR3 is TGTGCCAGCACCTTGGGGGAAGGGACAGGGGATTTGAACACTGAAGCTTTCTTT. Amino acid sequence: CASTLGEGTGDLNTEAFF.

This clonotype has ten or more counts. In nucleotides, the CDR3 is TGTGCCAGCAGCCAAGGAGGGAATCAGCCCCAGCATTTT. Amino acids: CASSQGGNQPQHF. The V and J genes are TRBV3-1 and TRBJ1-5, with no clear D. Germline V gene sequence: CDR1 LGHDT, CDR2 YNNKEL (reference sequence). Trimming took 1 base from V and 4 from J, leaving 5 bases between them. This CDR3 has 13 amino acids.

This clonotype was seen repeatedly, ten times or more. This chain links TRBV5-1 with TRBJ2-7; 11 bases are a match to TRBD1. Trimming at V came to 3 bases and at J to 7 bases, leaving 6 bases not matched to a gene. The CDR3 length is 14 residues. Looked up from germline, CDR1 is SGHRS and CDR2 is YFSETQ. CDR3 sequence reads: CASSSGQGAEEQYF. The CDR3 region has the DNA TGCGCCAGCAGCTCCGGACAGGGGGCCGAAGAGCAGTACTTC.

The chain couples TRBV11-2 to TRBJ2-7, with D possibly matching TRBD1 (5 bases). V lost 4 bases and J 5 bases, leaving 9 bases between the germline ends. Germline CDR1 SGHAT, CDR2 FQNNGV. The CDR3 totals 12 residues. CDR3 sequence: CASSSRQNEQYF. The CDR3 DNA follows: TGTGCCAGCAGCTCCCGACAGAACGAGCAGTACTTC.

This clonotype has a handful of counts. The V and J genes are TRBV28 and TRBJ1-2; D is uncertain. The ends were cut back, 3 bases at V and 4 bases at J, with 6 bases in the middle. The CDR3 is 12 residues long. The germline V gene has CDR1 MDHEN and CDR2 SYDVKM. CDR3 in DNA: TGTGCCAGCAGTTTTAACCGCTATGGCTACACCTTC. It encodes CASSFNRYGYTF.